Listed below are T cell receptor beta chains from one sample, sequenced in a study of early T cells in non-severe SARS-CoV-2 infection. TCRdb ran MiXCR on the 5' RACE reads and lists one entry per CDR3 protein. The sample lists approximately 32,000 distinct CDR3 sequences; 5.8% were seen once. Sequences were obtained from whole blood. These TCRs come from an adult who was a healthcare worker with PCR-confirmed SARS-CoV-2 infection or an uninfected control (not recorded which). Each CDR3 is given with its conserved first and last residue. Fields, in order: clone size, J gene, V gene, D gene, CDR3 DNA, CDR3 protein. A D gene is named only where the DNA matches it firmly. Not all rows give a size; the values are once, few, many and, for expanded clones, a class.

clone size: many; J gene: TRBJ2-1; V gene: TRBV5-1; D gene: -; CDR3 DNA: TGCGCCAGCAGCTTGGGAACGGCTTCTACCTACAATGAGCAGTTCTTC; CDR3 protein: CASSLGTASTYNEQFF
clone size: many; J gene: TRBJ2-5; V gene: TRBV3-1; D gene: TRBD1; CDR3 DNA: TGTGCCAGCAGCCAAGAAACGGAGACAGGGTGGGGAGAGACCCAGTACTTC; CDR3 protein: CASSQETETGWGETQYF
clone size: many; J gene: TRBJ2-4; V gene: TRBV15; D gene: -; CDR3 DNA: TGTGCCACCAGCACGGACATCCACATTCAGTACTTC; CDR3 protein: CATSTDIHIQYF
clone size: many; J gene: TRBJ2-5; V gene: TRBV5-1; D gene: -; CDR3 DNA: TGCGCCAGCAGCTTGTTAGAGACCCAGTACTTC; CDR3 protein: CASSLLETQYF
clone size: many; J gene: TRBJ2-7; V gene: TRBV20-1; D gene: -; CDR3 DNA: TGCAGTGCCTTCCCCACTAGTCGAGGGCCCTACGAGCAGTACTTC; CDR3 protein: CSAFPTSRGPYEQYF
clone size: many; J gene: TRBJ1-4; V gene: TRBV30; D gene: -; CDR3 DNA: TGTGCCTGGAGTGGGGGACGGCGGGATGAAAAACTGTTTTTT; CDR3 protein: CAWSGGRRDEKLFF
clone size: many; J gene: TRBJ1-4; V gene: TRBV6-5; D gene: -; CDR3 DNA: TGTGCCAGCAGTTACTCGTCAGCTAATGAAAAACTGTTTTTT; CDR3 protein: CASSYSSANEKLFF
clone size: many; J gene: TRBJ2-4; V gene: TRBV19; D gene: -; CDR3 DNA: TGTGCCAGTAGTATCCCGAGCGGGGCCAAAAACATTCAGTACTTC; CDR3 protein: CASSIPSGAKNIQYF
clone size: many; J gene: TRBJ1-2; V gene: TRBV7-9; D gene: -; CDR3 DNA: TGTGCCATCCCTAGGGGGGCCGGGTATGGCTACACCTTC; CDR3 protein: CAIPRGAGYGYTF
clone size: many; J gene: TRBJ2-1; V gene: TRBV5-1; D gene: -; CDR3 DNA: TGCGCCAGCAGCGACTTGGATGAGCAGTTCTTC; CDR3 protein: CASSDLDEQFF
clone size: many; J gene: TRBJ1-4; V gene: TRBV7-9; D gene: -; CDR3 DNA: TGTGCCAGCGATCAGGGGATCAGAGAAAAACTGTTTTTT; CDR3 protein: CASDQGIREKLFF
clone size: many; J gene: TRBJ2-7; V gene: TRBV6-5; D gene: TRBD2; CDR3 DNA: TGTGCCAGCAGCTTGACTAGCGGGGGGACCTACGAGCAGTACTTC; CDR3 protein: CASSLTSGGTYEQYF
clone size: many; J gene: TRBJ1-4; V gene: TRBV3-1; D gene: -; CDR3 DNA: TGTGCCAGCAGCCCCCGTGAGGGAATTGAAAAACTGTTTTTT; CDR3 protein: CASSPREGIEKLFF
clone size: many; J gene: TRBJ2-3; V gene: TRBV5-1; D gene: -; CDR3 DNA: TGCGCCAGCAGCTTGCCTAGAAGCACAGATACGCAGTATTTT; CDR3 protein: CASSLPRSTDTQYF
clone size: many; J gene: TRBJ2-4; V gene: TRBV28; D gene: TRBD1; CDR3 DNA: TGTGCCAGCAGTTTAGGACAGGGGGAAGCCAAAAACATTCAGTACTTC; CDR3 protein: CASSLGQGEAKNIQYF
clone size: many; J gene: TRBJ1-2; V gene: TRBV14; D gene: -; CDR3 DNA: TGTGCCAGCAGCCAAAGCCTCAGGGGAGACTATGGCTACACCTTC; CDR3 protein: CASSQSLRGDYGYTF
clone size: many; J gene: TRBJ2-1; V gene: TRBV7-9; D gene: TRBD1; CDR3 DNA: TGTGCCGGGCACAGGGGTGGCTACAATGAGCAGTTCTTC; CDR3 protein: CAGHRGGYNEQFF
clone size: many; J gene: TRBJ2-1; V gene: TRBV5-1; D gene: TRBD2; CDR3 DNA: TGCGCCAGCAGCTTGACTAGCGGGAGCTCCTACAATGAGCAGTTCTTC; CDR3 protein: CASSLTSGSSYNEQFF
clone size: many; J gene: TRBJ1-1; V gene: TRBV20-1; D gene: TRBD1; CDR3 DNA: TGCAGTGCTAGGGACAGGGCGGACACTGAAGCTTTCTTT; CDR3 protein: CSARDRADTEAFF
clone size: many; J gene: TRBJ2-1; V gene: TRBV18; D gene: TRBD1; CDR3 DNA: TGTGCCAGCTCCAGAACAGGACAGGTCCTCTACAATGAGCAGTTCTTC; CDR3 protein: CASSRTGQVLYNEQFF
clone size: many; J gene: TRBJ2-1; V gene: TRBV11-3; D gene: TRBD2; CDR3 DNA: TGTGCCAGCAGCGCCCCTCCGGCAGCGGGAGCAGACAATGAGCAGTTCTTC; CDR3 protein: CASSAPPAAGADNEQFF
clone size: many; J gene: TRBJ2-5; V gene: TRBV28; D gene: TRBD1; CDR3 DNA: TGTGCCAGCCGGACAGGGGGCAGCGTGGAGACCCAGTACTTC; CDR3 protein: CASRTGGSVETQYF
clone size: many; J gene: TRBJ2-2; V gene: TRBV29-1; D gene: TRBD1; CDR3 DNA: TGCAGCGGTCTACAGACAGGGCCCACGAACACCGGGGAGCTGTTTTTT; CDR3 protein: CSGLQTGPTNTGELFF
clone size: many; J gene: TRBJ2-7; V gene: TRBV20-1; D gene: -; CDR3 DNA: TGCAGTGCTAGTAGGGCAGGAGAGCAGTACTTC; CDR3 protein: CSASRAGEQYF
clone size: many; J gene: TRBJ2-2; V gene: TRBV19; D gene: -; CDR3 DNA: TGTGCCAGTACTAGCGCCCCCCCCGGGGAGCTGTTTTTT; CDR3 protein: CASTSAPPGELFF
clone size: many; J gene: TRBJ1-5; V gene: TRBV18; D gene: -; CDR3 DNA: TGTGCCAGCTCACCAACACAGGTCCAGCCCCAGCATTTT; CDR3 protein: CASSPTQVQPQHF
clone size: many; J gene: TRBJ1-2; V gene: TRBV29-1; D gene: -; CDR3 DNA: TGCAGCGTTGAAGTGGGGAATGGCTACACCTTC; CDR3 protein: CSVEVGNGYTF
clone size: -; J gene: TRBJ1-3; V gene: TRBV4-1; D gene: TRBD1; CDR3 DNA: TGCGCCAGCAGCCACCGGGACAGGGGGCAATCTGGAAACACCATATATTTT; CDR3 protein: CASSHRDRGQSGNTIYF
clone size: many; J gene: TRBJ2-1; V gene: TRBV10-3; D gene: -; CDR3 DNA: TGTGCCATCAGAGACCTAGCGAGGGGCTATGAGCAGTTCTTC; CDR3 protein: CAIRDLARGYEQFF
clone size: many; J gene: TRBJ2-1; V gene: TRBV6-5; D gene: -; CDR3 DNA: TGTGCCAGCAGTTACGGTGGGGGAAATGAGCAGTTCTTC; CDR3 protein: CASSYGGGNEQFF
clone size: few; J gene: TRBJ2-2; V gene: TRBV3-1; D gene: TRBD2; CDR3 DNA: TGTGCCAGCAGCCAACCAGCGGGACTAGCGGGCACTTGGTCGTCCCGGGAGCTGTTTTTT; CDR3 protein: CASSQPAGLAGTWSSRELFF
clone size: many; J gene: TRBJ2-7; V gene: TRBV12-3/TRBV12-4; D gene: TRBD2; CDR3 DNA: TGTGCCAGCAGTTGGGGGACTAGCGGCGCCTACGAGCAGTACTTC; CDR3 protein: CASSWGTSGAYEQYF
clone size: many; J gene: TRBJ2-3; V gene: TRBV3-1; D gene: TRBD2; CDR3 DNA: TGTGCCAGCAGAGGACTAGCGGGAGGGCCTAGTATTACAGATACGCAGTATTTT; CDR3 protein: CASRGLAGGPSITDTQYF
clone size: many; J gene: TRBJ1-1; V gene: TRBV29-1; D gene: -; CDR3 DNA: TGCAGCGCCCGGGGGTCTGGTGACACTGAAGCTTTCTTT; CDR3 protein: CSARGSGDTEAFF
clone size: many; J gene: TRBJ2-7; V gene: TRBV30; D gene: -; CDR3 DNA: TGTGCCTGGAGTATGGTAGACGAGCAGTACTTC; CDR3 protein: CAWSMVDEQYF
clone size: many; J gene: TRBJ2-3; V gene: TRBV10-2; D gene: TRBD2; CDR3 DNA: TGCGCCAGCTACCTGGTAGCGGGAGAGACGGATACGCAGTATTTT; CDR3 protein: CASYLVAGETDTQYF
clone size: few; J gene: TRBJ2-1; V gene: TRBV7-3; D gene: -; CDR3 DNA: TGTGCCAGCAGCCCCAGACCCCAGATTAAGCAGTTCTTC; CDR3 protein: CASSPRPQIKQFF
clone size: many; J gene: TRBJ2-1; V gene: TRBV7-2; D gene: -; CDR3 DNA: TGTGCCAGCAGCCGGCGCGACTTTCAGTTCTTC; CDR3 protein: CASSRRDFQFF
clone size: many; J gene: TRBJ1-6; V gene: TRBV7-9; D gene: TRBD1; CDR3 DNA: TGTGCCAGCAGCTTACAGGGGGCATCCTATAATTCACCCCTCCACTTT; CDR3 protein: CASSLQGASYNSPLHF
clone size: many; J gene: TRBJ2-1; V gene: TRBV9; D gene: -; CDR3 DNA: TGTGCCAGCAGCGTAGAAGGGTGGGGCAATGAGCAGTTCTTC; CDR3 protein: CASSVEGWGNEQFF
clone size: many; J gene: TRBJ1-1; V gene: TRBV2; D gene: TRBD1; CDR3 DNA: TGTGCCAGCGGACAGGGGGCGGCTGAAGCTTTCTTT; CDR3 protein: CASGQGAAEAFF
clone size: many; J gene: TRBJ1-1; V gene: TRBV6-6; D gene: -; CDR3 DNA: TGTGCCAGCAGTTACATGTCGCGGACTGAAGCTTTCTTT; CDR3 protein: CASSYMSRTEAFF
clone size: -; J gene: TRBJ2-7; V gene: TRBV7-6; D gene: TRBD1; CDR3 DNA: TGTGCCAGCAGCTTAGCGGCCCCGGACAGGGTCCCCCATAATACCTACGAGCAGTACTTC; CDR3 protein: CASSLAAPDRVPHNTYEQYF
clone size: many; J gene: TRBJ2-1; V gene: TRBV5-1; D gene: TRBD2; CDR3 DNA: TGCGCCAGCAGCCGTGACGCTAGCGGAGGATCCTACAATGAGCAGTTCTTC; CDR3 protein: CASSRDASGGSYNEQFF
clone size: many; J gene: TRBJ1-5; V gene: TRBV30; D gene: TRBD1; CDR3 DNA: TGTGCCTGGGCCGGGACAGGGGCCTCCTATCAGCCCCAGCATTTT; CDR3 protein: CAWAGTGASYQPQHF
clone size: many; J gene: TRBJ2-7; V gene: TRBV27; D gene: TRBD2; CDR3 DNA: TGTGCCAGCAGTTTATCCCTGCTATCTCCAGCGGGGAACTACGAGCAGTACTTC; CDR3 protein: CASSLSLLSPAGNYEQYF
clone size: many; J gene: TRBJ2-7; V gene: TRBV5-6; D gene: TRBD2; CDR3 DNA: TGTGCCAGCAGCTTGGTGACTAGCGGGAGGGCCTCGGAGTACTTC; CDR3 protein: CASSLVTSGRASEYF
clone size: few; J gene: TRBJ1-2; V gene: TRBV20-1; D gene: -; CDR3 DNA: TGCAGTGCAGAGGCCGGGGTTCGAAGCAGCTATGGCTACACCTTC; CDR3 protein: CSAEAGVRSSYGYTF
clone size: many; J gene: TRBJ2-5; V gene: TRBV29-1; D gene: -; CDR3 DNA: TGCAGCGTTGTTAACAGGGATCGGGGGAAGGGGACCCAGTACTTC; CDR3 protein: CSVVNRDRGKGTQYF
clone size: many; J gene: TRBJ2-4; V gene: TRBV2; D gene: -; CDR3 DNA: TGTGCCAGCAGTCCCCCCGGGGACAAAAACATTCAGTACTTC; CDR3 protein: CASSPPGDKNIQYF
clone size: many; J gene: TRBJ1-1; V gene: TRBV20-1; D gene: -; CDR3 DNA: TGCAGTGCTAGAACTAACAGAGACACTGAAGCTTTCTTT; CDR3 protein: CSARTNRDTEAFF
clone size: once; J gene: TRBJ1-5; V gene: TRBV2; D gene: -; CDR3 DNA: TGTGCCAGCAGTAAGAGGAGTCAGCCCCAGCATTTT; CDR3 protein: CASSKRSQPQHF
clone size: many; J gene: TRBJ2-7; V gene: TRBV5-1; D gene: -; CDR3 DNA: TGCGCCAGCAGCTTGGAGGCAGGTACCTACGAGCAGTACTTC; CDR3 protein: CASSLEAGTYEQYF
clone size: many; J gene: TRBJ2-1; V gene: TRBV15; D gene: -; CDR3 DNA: TGTGCCACCAGCAGAGAGGGGTCCCTCTCCTACAATGAGCAGTTCTTC; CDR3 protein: CATSREGSLSYNEQFF
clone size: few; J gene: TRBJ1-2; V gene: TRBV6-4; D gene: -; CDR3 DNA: TGTGCCCCCCGTCGGGCAGGGCCTCACTCTAACTATGGCTACACCTTC; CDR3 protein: CAPRRAGPHSNYGYTF